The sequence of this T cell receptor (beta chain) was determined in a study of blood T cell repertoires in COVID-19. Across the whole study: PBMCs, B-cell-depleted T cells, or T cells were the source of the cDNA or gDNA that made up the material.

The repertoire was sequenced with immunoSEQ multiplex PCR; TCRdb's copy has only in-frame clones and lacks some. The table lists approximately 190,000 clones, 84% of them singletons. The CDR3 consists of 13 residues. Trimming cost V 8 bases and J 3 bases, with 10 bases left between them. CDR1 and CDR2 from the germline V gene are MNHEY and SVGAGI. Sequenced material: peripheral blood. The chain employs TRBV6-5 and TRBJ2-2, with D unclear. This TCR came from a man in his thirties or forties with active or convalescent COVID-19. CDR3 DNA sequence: TGTGCCAGCCCAGGCGTTTACACCGGGGAGCTGTTTTTT. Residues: CASPGVYTGELFF.